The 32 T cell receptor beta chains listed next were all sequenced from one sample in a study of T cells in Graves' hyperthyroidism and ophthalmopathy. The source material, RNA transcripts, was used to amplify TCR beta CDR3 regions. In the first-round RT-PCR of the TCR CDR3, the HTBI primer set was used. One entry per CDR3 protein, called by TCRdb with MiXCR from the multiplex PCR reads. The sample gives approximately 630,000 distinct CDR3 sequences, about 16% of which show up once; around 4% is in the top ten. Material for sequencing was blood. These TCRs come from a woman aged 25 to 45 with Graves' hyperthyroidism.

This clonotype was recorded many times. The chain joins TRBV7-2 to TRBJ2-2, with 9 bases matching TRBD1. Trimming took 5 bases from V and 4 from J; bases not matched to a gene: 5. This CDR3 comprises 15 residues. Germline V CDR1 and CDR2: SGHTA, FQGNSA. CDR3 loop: CASSPTGGGTGELFF. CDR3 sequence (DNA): TGTGCCAGCAGCCCTACAGGGGGCGGCACCGGGGAGCTGTTTTTT.

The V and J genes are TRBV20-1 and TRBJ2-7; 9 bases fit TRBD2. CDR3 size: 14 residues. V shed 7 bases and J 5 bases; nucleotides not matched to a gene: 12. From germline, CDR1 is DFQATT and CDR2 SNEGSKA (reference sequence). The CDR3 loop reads CSVRSGSRVDEQYF. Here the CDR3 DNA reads TGCAGTGTCCGTAGCGGGAGTCGCGTCGACGAGCAGTACTTC.

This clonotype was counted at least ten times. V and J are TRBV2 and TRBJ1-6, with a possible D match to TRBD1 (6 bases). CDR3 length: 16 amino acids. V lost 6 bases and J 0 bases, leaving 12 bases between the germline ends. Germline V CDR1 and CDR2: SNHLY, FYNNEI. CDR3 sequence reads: CASRKTGSSYNSPLHF. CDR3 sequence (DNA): TGTGCCAGCAGGAAAACAGGGAGCTCCTATAATTCACCCCTCCACTTT. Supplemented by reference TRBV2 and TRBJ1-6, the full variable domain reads EPEVTQTPSHQVTQMGQEVILRCVPISNHLYFYWYRQILGQKVEFLVSFYNNEISEKSEIFDDQFSVERPDGSNFTLKIRSTKLEDSAMYFCASRKTGSSYNSPLHFGNGTRLTVT.

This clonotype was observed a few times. The CDR3 protein is CSARVPTTSGSKSEQYF. The CDR3 coding sequence is TGCAGTGCTAGAGTCCCGACGACTAGCGGGAGTAAGTCCGAGCAGTACTTC. The V gene is TRBV20-1, the J gene TRBJ2-7; TRBD2 matches at 12 bases. Germline lookup yields CDR1 DFQATT and CDR2 SNEGSKA (reference sequence). With 1 base clipped from V and 6 bases from J, the junction kept 13 bases outside the gene matches. The CDR3 spans 17 residues.

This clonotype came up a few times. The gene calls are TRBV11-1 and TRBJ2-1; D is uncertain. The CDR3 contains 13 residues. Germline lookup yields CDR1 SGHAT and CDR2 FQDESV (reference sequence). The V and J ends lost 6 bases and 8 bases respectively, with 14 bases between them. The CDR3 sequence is CASRPAESYEQFF. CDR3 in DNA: TGTGCCAGCAGACCGGCGGAGTCCTATGAGCAGTTCTTC.

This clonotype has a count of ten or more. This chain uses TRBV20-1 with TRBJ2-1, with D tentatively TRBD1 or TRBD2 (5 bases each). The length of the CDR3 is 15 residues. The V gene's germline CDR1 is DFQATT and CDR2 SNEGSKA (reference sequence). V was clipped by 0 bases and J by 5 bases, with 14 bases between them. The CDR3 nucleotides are TGCAGTGCTAGAGACTTGGGACGTCCCGACAATGAGCAGTTCTTC. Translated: CSARDLGRPDNEQFF.

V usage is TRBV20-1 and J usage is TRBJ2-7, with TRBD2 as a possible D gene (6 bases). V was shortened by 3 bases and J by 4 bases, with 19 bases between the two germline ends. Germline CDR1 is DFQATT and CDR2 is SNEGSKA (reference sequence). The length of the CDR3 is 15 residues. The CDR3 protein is CSARYKASDTYEQYF. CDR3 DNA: TGCAGTGCTAGGTACAAAGCTAGCGATACGTACGAGCAGTACTTC.

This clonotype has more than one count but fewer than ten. CDR3 DNA: TGTGCCAGCAGCCCCCCGGGACTAGAAATGCTGGGAAACTACAATGAGCAGTTCTTC. Amino acids: CASSPPGLEMLGNYNEQFF. This chain links TRBV13 with TRBJ2-1, with 8 positions matching TRBD2. CDR3 length equals 19 residues. Germline CDR1 is PRHDT and CDR2 is FYEKMQ (reference sequence). V dropped 5 bases and J dropped 3; count of bases not matched to a gene: 18.

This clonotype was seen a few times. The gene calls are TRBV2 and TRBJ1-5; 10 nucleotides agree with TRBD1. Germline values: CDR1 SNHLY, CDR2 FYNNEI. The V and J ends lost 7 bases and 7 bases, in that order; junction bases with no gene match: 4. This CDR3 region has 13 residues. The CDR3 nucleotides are TGTGCCAGCACCCCGGACAGGGGGCAGCCCCAGCATTTT. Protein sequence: CASTPDRGQPQHF. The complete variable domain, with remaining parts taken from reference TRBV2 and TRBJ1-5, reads EPEVTQTPSHQVTQMGQEVILRCVPISNHLYFYWYRQILGQKVEFLVSFYNNEISEKSEIFDDQFSVERPDGSNFTLKIRSTKLEDSAMYFCASTPDRGQPQHFGDGTRLSIL.

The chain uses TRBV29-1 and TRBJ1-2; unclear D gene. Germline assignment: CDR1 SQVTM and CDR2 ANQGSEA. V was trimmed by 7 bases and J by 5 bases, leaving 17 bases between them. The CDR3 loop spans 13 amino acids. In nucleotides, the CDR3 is TGCAGCGCCGCACAGACGGTGGGGTATGGCTACACCTTC. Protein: CSAAQTVGYGYTF.

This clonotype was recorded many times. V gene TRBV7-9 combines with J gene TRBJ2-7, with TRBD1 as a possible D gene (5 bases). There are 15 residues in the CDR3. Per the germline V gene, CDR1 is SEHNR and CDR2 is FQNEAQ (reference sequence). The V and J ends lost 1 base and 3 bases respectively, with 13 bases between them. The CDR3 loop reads CASSLDVRASYEQYF. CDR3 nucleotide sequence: TGTGCCAGCAGCTTAGACGTCAGGGCTAGCTACGAGCAGTACTTC.

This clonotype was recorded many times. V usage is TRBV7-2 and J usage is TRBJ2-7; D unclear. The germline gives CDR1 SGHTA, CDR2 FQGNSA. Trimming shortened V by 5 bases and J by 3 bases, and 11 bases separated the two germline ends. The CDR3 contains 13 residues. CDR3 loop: CASSADRGYEQYF. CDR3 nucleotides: TGTGCCAGCAGCGCCGACCGAGGCTACGAGCAGTACTTC.

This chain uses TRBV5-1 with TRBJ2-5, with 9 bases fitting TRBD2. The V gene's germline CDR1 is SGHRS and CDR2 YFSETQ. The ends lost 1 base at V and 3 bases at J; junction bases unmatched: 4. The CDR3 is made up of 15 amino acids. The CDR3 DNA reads TGCGCCAGCAGCTTGACTAGCGGGTCGAAAGAGACCCAGTACTTC. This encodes CASSLTSGSKETQYF.

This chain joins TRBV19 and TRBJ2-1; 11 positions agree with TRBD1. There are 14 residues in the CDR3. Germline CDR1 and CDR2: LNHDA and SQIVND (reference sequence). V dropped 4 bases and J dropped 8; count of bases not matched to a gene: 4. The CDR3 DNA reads TGTGCCAGTAGTACCGGACAGGGGGCCTATGAGCAGTTCTTC. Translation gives CASSTGQGAYEQFF.

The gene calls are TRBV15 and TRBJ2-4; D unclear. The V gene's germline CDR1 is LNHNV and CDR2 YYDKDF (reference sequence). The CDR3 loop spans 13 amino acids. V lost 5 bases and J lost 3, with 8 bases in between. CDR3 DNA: TGTGCCACCAGCCCAGCCCTCAAAAACATTCAGTACTTC. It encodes CATSPALKNIQYF.

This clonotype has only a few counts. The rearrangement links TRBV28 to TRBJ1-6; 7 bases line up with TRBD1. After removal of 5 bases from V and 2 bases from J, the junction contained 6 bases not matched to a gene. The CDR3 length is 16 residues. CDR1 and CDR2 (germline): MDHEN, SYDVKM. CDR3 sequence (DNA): TGTGCCAGCAGTCGACAGGGATGGACCTATAATTCACCCCTCCACTTT. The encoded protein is CASSRQGWTYNSPLHF.

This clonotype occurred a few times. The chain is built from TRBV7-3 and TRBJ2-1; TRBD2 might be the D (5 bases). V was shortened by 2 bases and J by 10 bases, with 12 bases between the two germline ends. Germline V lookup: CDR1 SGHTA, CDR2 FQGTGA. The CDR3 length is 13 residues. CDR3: CASSLEFSAEQFF. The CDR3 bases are TGTGCCAGCAGCTTAGAGTTTAGCGCCGAGCAGTTCTTC. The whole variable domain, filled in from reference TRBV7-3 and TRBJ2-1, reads GAGVSQTPSNKVTEKGKYVELRCDPISGHTALYWYRQSLGQGPEFLIYFQGTGAADDSGLPNDRFFAVRPEGSVSTLKIQRTERGDSAVYLCASSLEFSAEQFFGPGTRLTVL.

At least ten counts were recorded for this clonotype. Here the CDR3 reads CSATRRETDTQYF. CDR3 nucleotide sequence: TGCAGTGCGACTAGAAGGGAAACAGATACGCAGTATTTT. The chain uses TRBV20-1 and TRBJ2-3; tentative D call: TRBD2 (6 bases). CDR1 DFQATT and CDR2 SNEGSKA come from the germline V gene (reference sequence). The V end was cut by 6 bases, the J end by 3 bases, with 13 bases between. This CDR3 region has 13 residues.

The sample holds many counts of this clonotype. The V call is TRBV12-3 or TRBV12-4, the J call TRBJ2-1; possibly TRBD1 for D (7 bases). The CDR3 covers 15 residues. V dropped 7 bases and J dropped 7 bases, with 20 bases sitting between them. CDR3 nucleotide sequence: TGTGCCAGCACTCGCAGGGGGGAAAATAGGAATGAGCAGTTCTTC. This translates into CASTRRGENRNEQFF.

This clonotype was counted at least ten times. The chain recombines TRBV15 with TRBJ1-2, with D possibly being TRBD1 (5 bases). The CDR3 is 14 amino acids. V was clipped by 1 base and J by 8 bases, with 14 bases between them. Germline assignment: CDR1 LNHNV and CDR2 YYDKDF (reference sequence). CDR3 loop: CATSRVQGEGGYTF. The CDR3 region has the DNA TGTGCCACCAGCAGAGTTCAGGGAGAGGGGGGCTACACCTTC.

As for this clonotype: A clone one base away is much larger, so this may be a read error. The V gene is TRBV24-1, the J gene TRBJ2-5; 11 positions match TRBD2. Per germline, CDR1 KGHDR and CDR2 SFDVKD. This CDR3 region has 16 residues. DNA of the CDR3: TGTGCCACCCGTGATCTGGGGACTAGCGGACAAGAGACCCAGTACTTC. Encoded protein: CATRDLGTSGQETQYF.

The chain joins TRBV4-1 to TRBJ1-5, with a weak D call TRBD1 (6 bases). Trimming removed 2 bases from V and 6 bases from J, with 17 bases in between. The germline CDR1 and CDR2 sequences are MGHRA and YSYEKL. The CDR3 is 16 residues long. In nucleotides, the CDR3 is TGCGCCAGCAGCCAATTCTCCCAGGGGTTGGGTCAGCCCCAGCATTTT. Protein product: CASSQFSQGLGQPQHF.

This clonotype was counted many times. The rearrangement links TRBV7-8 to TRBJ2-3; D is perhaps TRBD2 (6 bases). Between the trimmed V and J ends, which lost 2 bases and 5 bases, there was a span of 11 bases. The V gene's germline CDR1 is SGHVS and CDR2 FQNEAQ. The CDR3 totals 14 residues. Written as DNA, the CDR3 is TGTGCCAGCAGCTTACCCCCAGCGGGAGATACGCAGTATTTT. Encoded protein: CASSLPPAGDTQYF.

CDR3 region: CASSEFAKKDGYTF. The CDR3 DNA sequence: TGTGCCAGCAGTGAATTCGCCAAGAAAGATGGCTACACCTTC. The chain combines TRBV2 with TRBJ1-2; D remains ambiguous. V lost 2 bases, J lost 6 bases, and 13 bases lay in between. Germline V gene data show CDR1 as SNHLY and CDR2 as FYNNEI. CDR3 size: 14 residues. The variable domain in full, with the rest retrieved from reference TRBV2 and TRBJ1-2, is EPEVTQTPSHQVTQMGQEVILRCVPISNHLYFYWYRQILGQKVEFLVSFYNNEISEKSEIFDDQFSVERPDGSNFTLKIRSTKLEDSAMYFCASSEFAKKDGYTFGSGTRLTVV.

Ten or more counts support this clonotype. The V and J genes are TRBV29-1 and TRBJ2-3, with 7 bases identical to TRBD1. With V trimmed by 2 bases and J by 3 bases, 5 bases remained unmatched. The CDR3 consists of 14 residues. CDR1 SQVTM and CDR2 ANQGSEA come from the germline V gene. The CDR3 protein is CSVERGRGTDTQYF. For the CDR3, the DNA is TGCAGCGTTGAAAGGGGGCGCGGTACAGATACGCAGTATTTT.

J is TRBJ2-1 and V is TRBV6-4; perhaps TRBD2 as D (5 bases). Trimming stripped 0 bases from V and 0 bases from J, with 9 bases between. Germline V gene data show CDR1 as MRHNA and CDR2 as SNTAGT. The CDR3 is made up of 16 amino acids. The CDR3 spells CASSDSAGSSYNEQFF. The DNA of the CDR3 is TGTGCCAGCAGTGACTCTGCGGGCAGCTCCTACAATGAGCAGTTCTTC.

CDR3 in amino acids: CASSSYTTDTQYF. As DNA, the CDR3 is TGTGCCAGCAGCTCCTATACCACAGATACGCAGTATTTT. V usage is TRBV7-3 and J usage is TRBJ2-3; no clear D. Germline V gene lookup returns CDR1 SGHTA and CDR2 FQGTGA. The ends were cut back, 4 bases at V and 2 bases at J, with 7 bases in the middle. The CDR3 totals 13 residues. Complete variable domain (other parts from reference TRBV7-3 and TRBJ2-3): GAGVSQTPSNKVTEKGKYVELRCDPISGHTALYWYRQSLGQGPEFLIYFQGTGAADDSGLPNDRFFAVRPEGSVSTLKIQRTERGDSAVYLCASSSYTTDTQYFGPGTRLTVL.

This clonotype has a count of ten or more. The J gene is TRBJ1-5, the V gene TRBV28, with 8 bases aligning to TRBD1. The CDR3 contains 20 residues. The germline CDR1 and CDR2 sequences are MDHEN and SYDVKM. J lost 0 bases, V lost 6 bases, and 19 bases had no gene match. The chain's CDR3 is CASSLSGWTGISYSNQPQHF. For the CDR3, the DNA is TGTGCCAGCAGCCTTAGTGGTTGGACAGGGATCTCTTATAGCAATCAGCCCCAGCATTTT.

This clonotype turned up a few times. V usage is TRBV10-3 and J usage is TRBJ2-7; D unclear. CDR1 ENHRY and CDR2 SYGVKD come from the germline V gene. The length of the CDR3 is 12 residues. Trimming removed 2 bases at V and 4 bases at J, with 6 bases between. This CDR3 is CAISEDLYEQYF. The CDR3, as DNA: TGTGCCATCAGTGAGGATCTTTACGAGCAGTACTTC.

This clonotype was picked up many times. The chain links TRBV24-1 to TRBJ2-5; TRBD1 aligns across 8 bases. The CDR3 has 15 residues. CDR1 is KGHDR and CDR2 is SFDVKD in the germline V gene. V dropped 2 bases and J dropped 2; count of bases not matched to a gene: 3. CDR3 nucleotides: TGTGCCACCAGTGATTCCAGGACAGGGCAAGAGACCCAGTACTTC. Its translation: CATSDSRTGQETQYF.

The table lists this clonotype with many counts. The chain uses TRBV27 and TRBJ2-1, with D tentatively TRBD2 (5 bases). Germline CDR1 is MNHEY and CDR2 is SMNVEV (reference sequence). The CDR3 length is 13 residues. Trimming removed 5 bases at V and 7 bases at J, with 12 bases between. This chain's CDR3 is CASSRPGWNEQFF. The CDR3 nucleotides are TGTGCCAGCAGTCGGCCGGGGTGGAATGAGCAGTTCTTC.

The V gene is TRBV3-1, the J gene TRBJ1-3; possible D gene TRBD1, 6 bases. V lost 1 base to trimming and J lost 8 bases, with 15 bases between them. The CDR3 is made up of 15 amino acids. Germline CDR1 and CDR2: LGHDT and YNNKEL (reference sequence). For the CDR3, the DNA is TGTGCCAGCAGCCAAGTGAGAGGGGGTGGGGACACCATATATTTT. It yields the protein CASSQVRGGGDTIYF.